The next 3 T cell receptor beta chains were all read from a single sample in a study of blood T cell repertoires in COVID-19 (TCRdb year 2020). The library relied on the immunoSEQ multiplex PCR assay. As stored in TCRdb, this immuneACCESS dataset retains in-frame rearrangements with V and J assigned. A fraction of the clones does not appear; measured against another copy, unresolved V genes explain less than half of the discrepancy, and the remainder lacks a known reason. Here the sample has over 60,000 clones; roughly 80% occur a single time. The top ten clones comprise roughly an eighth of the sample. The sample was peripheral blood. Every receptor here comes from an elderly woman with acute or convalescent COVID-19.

The CDR3: CASSLEQRSSYNEQFF. The DNA of the CDR3 is TGTGCCAGCAGCTTGGAGCAGCGAAGCTCCTACAATGAGCAGTTCTTC. The chain recombines TRBV5-6 with TRBJ2-1; D remains unclear. V dropped 0 bases and J dropped 0 bases, with 10 bases sitting between them. The CDR3 extends over 16 amino acids. The germline gives CDR1 SGHDT, CDR2 YYEEEE.

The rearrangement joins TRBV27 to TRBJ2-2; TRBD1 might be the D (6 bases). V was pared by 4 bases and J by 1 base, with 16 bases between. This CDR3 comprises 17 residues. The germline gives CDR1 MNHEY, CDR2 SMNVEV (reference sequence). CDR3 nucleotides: TGTGCCAGCAGTTCCCCAGGGGCAGCGGAGAACACCGGGGAGCTGTTTTTT. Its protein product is CASSSPGAAENTGELFF.

The CDR3 DNA reads TGTGCCAGCAGTGACCTCGCCCTAGCGGGAGGGCCCGACGAGCAGTACTTC. It codes for CASSDLALAGGPDEQYF. This chain joins TRBV2 and TRBJ2-7; 12 bases are shared with TRBD2. Losses at the gene ends were 3 bases for V and 5 bases for J; bases not matched to a gene: 11. Germline CDR1 and CDR2: SNHLY and FYNNEI. The CDR3 spans 17 residues.